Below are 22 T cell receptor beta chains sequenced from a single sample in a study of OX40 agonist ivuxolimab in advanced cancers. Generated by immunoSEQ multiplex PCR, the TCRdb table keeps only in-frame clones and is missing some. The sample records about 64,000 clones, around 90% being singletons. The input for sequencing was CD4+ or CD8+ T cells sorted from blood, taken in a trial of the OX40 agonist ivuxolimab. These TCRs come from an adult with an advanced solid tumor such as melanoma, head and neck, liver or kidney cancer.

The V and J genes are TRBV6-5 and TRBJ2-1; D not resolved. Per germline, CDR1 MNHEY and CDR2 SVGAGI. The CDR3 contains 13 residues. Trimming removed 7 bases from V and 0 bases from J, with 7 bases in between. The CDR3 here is CASTSSSYNEQFF. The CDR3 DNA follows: TGTGCCAGCACCAGTAGCTCCTACAATGAGCAGTTCTTC.

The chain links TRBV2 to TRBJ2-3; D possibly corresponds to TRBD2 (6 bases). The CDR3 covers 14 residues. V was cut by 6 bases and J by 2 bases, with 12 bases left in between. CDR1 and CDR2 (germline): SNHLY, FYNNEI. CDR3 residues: CASRRAGLTDTQYF. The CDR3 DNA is TGTGCCAGCAGACGTGCGGGACTCACAGATACGCAGTATTTT.

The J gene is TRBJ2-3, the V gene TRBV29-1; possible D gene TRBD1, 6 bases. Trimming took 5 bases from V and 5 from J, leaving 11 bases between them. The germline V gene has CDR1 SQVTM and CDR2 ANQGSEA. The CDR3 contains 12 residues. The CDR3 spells CSVRQGLDTQYF. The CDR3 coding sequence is TGCAGCGTTCGCCAGGGGTTAGATACGCAGTATTTT.

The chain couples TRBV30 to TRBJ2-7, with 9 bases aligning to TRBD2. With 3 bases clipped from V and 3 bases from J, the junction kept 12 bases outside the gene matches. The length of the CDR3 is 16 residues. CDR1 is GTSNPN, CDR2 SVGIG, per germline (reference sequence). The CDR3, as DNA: TGTGCCTGGAGCCCAACCGCGAGAGCGGGAGGCTACGAGCAGTACTTC. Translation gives CAWSPTARAGGYEQYF.

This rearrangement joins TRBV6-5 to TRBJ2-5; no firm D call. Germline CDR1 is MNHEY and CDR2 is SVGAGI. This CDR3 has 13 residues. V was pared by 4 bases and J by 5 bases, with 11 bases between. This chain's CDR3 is CASSSRPVETQYF. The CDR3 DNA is TGTGCCAGCAGTTCTAGGCCAGTGGAGACCCAGTACTTC.

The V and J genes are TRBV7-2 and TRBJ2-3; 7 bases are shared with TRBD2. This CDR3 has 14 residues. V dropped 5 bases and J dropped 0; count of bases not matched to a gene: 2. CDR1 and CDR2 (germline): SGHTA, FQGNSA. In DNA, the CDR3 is TGTGCCAGCAGCGTTAGCGGGAGCACAGATACGCAGTATTTT. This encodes CASSVSGSTDTQYF.

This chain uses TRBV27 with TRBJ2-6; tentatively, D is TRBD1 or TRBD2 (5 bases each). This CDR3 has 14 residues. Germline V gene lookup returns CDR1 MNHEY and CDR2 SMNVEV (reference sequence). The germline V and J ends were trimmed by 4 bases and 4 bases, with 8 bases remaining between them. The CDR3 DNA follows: TGTGCCAGCAGTTATGGGGGAGGGGCCAACGTCCTGACTTTC. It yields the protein CASSYGGGANVLTF.

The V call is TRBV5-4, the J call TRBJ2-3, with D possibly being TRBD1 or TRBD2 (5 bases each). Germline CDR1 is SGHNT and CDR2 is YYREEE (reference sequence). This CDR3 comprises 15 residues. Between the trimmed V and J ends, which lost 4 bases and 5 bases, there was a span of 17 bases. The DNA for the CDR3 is TGTGCCAGCAGCCTGGCCGGGGCCCAGAGAGATACGCAGTATTTT. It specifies CASSLAGAQRDTQYF.

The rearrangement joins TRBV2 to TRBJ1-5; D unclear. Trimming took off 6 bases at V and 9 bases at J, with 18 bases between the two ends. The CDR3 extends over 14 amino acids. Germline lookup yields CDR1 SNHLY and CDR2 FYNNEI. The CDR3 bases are TGTGCCAGCAGACCTCACGGCTCCGCGGGGCCCCAGCATTTT. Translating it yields CASRPHGSAGPQHF.

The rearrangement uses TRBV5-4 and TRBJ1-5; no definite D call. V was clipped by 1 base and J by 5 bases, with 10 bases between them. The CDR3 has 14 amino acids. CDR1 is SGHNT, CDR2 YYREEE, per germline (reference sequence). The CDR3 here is CASSLRVLDQPQHF. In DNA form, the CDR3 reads TGTGCCAGCAGCTTGAGGGTATTGGATCAGCCCCAGCATTTT.

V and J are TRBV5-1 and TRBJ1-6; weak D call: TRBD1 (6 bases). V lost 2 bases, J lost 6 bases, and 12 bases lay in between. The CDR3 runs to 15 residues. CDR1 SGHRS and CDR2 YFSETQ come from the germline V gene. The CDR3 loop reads CASSLQGEGNSPLHF. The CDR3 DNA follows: TGCGCCAGCAGCTTACAGGGTGAGGGTAATTCACCCCTCCACTTT.

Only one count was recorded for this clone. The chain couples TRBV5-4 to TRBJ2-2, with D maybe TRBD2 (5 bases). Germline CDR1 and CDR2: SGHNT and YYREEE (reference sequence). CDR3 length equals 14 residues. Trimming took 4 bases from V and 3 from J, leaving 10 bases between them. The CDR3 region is CASSRGLDTGELFF. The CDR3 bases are TGTGCCAGCAGCCGAGGACTTGACACCGGGGAGCTGTTTTTT.

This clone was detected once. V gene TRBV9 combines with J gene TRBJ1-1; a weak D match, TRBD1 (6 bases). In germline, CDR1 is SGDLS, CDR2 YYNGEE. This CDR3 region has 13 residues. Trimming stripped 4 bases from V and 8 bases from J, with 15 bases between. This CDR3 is CASSIVTTGEAFF. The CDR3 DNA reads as TGTGCCAGCAGCATCGTGACGACAGGCGAAGCTTTCTTT. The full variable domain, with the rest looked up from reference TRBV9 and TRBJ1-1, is DSGVTQTPKHLITATGQRVTLRCSPRSGDLSVYWYQQSLDQGLQFLIQYYNGEERAKGNILERFSAQQFPDLHSELNLSSLELGDSALYFCASSIVTTGEAFFGQGTRLTVV.

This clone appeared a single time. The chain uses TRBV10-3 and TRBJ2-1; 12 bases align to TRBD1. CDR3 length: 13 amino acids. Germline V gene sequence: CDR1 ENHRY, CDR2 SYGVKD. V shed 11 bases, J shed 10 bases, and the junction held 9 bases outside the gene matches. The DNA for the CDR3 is TGTGCCGTTCCCGGGACAGGGGGCAACGAGCAGTTCTTC. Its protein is CAVPGTGGNEQFF.

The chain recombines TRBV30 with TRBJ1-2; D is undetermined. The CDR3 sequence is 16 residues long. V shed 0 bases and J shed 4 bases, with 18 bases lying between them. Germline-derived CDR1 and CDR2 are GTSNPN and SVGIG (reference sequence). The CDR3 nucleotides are TGTGCCTGGAGTGTACAAACGCTACGGGTGGGCTATGGCTACACCTTC. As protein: CAWSVQTLRVGYGYTF. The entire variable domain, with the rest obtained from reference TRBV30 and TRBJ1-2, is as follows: SQTIHQWPATLVQPVGSPLSLECTVEGTSNPNLYWYRQAAGRGLQLLFYSVGIGQISSEVPQNLSASRPQDRQFILSSKKLLLSDSGFYLCAWSVQTLRVGYGYTFGSGTRLTVV.

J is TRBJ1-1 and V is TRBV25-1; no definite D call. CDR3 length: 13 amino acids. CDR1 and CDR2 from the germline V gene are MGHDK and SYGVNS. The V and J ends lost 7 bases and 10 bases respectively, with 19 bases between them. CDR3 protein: CASMSIGGSRAFF. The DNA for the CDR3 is TGTGCCAGCATGAGTATCGGAGGGTCGCGAGCTTTCTTT.

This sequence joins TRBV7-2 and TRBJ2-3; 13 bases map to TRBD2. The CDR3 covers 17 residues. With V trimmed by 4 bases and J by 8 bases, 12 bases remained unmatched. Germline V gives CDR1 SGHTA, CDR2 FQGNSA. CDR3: CASSSTGTSGISGTQYF. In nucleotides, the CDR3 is TGTGCCAGCAGCTCAACCGGGACTAGCGGGATTTCGGGTACGCAGTATTTT.

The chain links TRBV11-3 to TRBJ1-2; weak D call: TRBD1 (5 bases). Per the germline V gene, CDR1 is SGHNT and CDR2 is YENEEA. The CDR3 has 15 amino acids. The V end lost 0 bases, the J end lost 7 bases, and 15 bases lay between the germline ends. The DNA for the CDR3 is TGTGCCAGCAGCTTAGAGGGACTCCCCGGGACTGGCTACACCTTC. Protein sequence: CASSLEGLPGTGYTF.

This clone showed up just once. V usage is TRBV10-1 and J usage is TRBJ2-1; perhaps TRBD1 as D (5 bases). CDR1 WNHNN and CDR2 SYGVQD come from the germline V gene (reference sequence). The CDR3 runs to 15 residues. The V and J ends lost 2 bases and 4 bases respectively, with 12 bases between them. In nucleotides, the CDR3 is TGCGCCAGCAGTGAGAGGGCAGGGTTGTACAATGAGCAGTTCTTC. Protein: CASSERAGLYNEQFF.

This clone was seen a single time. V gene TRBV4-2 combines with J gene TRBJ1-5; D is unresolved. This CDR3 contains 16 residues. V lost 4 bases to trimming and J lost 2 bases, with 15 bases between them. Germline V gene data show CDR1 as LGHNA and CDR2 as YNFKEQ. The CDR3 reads CASSPGRGAGNQPQHF. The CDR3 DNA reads TGTGCCAGCAGCCCCGGACGGGGTGCGGGCAATCAGCCCCAGCATTTT.

CDR3 coding DNA: TGTGCCAGCAGCTTGGGGGGCCAACGCTCTGGAAACACCATATATTTT. Protein: CASSLGGQRSGNTIYF. V and J are TRBV5-4 and TRBJ1-3; D may be TRBD1 (5 bases). The CDR3 runs 16 residues. Germline V gene data show CDR1 as SGHNT and CDR2 as YYREEE (reference sequence). V lost 0 bases, J lost 0 bases, and 10 bases lay in between.

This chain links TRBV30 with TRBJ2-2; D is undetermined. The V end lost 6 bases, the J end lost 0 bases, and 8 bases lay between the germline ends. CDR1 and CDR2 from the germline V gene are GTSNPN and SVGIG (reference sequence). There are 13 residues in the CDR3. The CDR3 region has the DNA TGTGCCTGTGCACTGCCGAACACCGGGGAGCTGTTTTTT. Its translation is CACALPNTGELFF.